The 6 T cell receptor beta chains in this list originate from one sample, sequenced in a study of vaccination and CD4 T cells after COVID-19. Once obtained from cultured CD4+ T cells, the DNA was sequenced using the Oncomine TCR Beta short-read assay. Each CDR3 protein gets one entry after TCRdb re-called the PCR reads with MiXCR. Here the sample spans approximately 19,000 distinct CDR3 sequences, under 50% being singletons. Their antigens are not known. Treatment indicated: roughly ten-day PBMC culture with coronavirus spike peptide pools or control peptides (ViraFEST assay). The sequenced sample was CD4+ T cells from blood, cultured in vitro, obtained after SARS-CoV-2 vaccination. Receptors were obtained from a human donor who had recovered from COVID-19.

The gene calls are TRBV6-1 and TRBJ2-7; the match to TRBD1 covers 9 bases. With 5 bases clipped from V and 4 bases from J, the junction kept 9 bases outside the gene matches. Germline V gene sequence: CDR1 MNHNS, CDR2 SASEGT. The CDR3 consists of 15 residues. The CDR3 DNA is TGTGCCAGCAGTCACCGGGACAGGGAGACTTACGAGCAGTACTTC. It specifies CASSHRDRETYEQYF.

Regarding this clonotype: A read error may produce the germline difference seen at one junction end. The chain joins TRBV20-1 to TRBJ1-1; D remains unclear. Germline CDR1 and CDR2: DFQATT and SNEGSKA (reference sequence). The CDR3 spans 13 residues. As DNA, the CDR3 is TGCAGTGCTAGAGTCTCCACTAACACTGAGGCTTTCTTT. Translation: CSARVSTNTEAFF.

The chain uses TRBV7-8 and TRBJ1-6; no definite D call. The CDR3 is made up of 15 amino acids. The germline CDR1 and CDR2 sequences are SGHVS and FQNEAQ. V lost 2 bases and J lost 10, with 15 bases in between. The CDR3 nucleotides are TGTGCCAGCAGCTTAACCGGTCTGAGAGGGTCACCCCTCCACTTT. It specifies CASSLTGLRGSPLHF. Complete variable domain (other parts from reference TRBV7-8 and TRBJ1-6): GAGVSQSPRYKVAKRGQDVALRCDPISGHVSLFWYQQALGQGPEFLTYFQNEAQLDKSGLPSDRFFAERPEGSVSTLKIQRTQQEDSAVYLCASSLTGLRGSPLHFGNGTRLTVT.

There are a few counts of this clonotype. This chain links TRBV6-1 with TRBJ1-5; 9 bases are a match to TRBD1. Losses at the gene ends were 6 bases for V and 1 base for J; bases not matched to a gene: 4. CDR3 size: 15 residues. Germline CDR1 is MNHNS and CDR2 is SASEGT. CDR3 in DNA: TGTGCCAGCAGCAGGACAGGGGCAAGCAATCAGCCCCAGCATTTT. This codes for CASSRTGASNQPQHF.

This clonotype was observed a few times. The CDR3 here is CSVPGQGLYIQYF. CDR3 DNA sequence: TGCAGTGTTCCGGGACAGGGTCTTTACATTCAGTACTTC. This chain links TRBV20-1 with TRBJ2-4; 9 bases line up with TRBD1. Losses at the gene ends were 7 bases for V and 8 bases for J; bases not matched to a gene: 9. Germline V CDR1 and CDR2: DFQATT, SNEGSKA (reference sequence). The CDR3 loop spans 13 amino acids.

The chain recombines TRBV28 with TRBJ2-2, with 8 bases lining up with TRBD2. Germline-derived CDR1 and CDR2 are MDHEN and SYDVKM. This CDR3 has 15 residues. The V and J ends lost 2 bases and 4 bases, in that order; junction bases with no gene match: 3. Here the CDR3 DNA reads TGTGCCAGCAGTTTAGCGGGAGGTGTCACCGGGGAGCTGTTTTTT. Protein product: CASSLAGGVTGELFF.